This T cell receptor beta chain was captured by sequencing in a study of shared clonotypes between healthy human individuals. Notes on the study in general: Sequencing depth was expected to affect clonotype sharing among donors.

PCR replicates from unsorted PBMC used roughly 310 ng DNA, and this amount was some 30,000 T cell genomes. Profiling relied on immunoSEQ multiplex PCR, and the TCRdb table lists in-frame clones only, not all of them. The repertoire holds some 490,000 clones, approximately 82% seen once, with around 12% in the top ten. This clone came up once. The antigen remains unidentified. V dropped 5 bases and J dropped 0; count of bases not matched to a gene: 12. The CDR3 is 17 residues long. Germline CDR1 and CDR2: SEHNR and FQNEAQ (reference sequence). The J gene is TRBJ2-5, the V gene TRBV7-9; 7 nucleotides align to TRBD2. This receptor was taken from a woman in her forties in good health. Some clones in this sample may be carry-over from other donors' samples. The sequencing input was PBMCs. CDR3 DNA sequence: TGTGCCAGCAGCCCGCACTTCCTAGCGGCGAACCAAGAGACCCAGTACTTC. Protein sequence: CASSPHFLAANQETQYF.